This T cell receptor (beta chain) was recovered during a study of T cells after yellow fever vaccination. This clonotype was recorded at least ten times. The CDR3 sequence is 13 residues long. Trimming removed 6 bases from V and 3 bases from J, with 8 bases in between. TCRdb re-called the 5' RACE reads with MiXCR, one entry per CDR3 protein. Of 12,000 or so distinct CDR3 sequences listed, 4.5% to 6% are singletons. Sequences were derived from PBMCs, either bulk or a sorted T-cell subset (CD4+, CD8+, memory, or dextramer-sorted; not recorded which), sampled 45 days after the yellow fever booster vaccination. The chain uses TRBV12-3 or TRBV12-4 and TRBJ2-2; D call uncertain. This receptor was obtained from a man aged 30 to 45 who received the YFV17D yellow fever vaccine. The CDR3 here is CASRLGYTGELFF. CDR3 DNA sequence: TGTGCCAGCAGGTTGGGGTACACCGGGGAGCTGTTTTTT.